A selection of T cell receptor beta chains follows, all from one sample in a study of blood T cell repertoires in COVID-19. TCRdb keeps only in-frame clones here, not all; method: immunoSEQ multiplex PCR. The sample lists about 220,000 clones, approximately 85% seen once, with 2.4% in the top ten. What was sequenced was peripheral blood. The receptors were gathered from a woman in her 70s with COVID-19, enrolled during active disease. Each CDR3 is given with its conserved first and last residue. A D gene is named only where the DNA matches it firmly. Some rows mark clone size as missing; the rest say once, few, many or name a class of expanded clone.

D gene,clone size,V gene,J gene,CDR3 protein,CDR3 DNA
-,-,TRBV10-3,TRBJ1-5,CAISARQDSNQPQHF,TGTGCCATCAGTGCCAGACAGGATAGCAATCAGCCCCAGCATTTT
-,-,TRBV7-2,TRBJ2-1,CASSLAIRTTVLYNEQFF,TGTGCCAGCAGCTTAGCGATAAGGACTACCGTTTTGTATAATGAGCAGTTCTTC
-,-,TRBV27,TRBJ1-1,CANLRGEGTEAFF,TGTGCCAACCTCAGGGGAGAGGGAACTGAAGCTTTCTTT
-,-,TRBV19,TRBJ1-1,CASSIAIRNTEAFF,TGTGCCAGTAGTATAGCCATTAGGAACACTGAAGCTTTCTTT
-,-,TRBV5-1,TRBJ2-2,CASSLEFRGSNTGELFF,TGCGCCAGCAGCTTGGAGTTCAGGGGCTCTAACACCGGGGAGCTGTTTTTT
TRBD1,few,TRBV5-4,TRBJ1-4,CASSPGQENNEKLFF,TGTGCCAGCAGCCCGGGACAGGAAAATAATGAAAAACTGTTTTTT
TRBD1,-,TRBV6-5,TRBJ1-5,CASSATGAYQPQHF,TGTGCCAGCAGCGCTACAGGGGCGTATCAGCCCCAGCATTTT
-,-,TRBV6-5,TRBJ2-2,CASSYMFANTGELFF,TGTGCCAGCAGCTACATGTTCGCGAACACCGGGGAGCTGTTTTTT
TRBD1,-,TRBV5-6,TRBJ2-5,CASSRLRPAGTGGVETQYF,TGTGCCAGCAGTCGGCTAAGGCCAGCGGGGACAGGGGGCGTGGAGACCCAGTACTTC
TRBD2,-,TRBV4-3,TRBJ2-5,CASSQDLSGGWQETQYF,TGCGCCAGCAGCCAAGATTTGAGCGGGGGTTGGCAAGAGACCCAGTACTTC
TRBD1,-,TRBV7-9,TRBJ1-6,CASSPNSDRGWNSPLHF,TGTGCCAGCAGCCCGAACTCGGACAGGGGGTGGAATTCACCCCTCCACTTT
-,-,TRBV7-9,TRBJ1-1,CASSLGAGRNTEAFF,TGTGCCAGCAGCTTAGGAGCGGGCCGGAACACTGAAGCTTTCTTT
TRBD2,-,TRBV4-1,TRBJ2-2,CASSQVGTSGRGGLGELFF,TGCGCCAGCAGCCAAGTCGGGACTAGCGGGAGAGGAGGGTTGGGGGAGCTGTTTTTT
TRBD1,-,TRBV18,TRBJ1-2,CASSPGGQGESYTF,TGTGCCAGCTCACCGGGAGGACAGGGAGAGAGCTACACCTTC
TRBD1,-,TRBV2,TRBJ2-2,CASSEARDRGSLPTGELFF,TGTGCCAGCAGTGAAGCGCGGGACAGGGGGTCCCTTCCCACCGGGGAGCTGTTTTTT
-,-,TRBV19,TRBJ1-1,CASGELWARGTEAFF,TGTGCCAGTGGAGAGTTATGGGCTAGGGGCACTGAAGCTTTCTTT
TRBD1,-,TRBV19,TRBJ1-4,CASSMARGKGTNEKLFF,TGTGCCAGTAGTATGGCCAGGGGGAAGGGTACTAATGAAAAACTGTTTTTT
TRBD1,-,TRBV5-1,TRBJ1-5,CASSLGDRGGNQPQHF,TGCGCCAGCAGCTTGGGGGACAGGGGAGGCAATCAGCCCCAGCATTTT
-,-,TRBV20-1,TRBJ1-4,CSASPLGGANEKLFF,TGCAGTGCTAGTCCTCTCGGAGGGGCTAATGAAAAACTGTTTTTT
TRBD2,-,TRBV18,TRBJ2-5,CASSPQETSWQETQYF,TGTGCCAGCTCACCACAAGAGACTAGCTGGCAAGAGACCCAGTACTTC
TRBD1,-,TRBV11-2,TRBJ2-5,CASSPGDREETQYF,TGTGCCAGCAGCCCAGGGGACAGGGAAGAGACCCAGTACTTC
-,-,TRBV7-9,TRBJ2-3,CASSHLETEFPLGDTQYF,TGTGCCAGCAGCCACCTAGAAACGGAGTTCCCTCTCGGAGATACGCAGTATTTT
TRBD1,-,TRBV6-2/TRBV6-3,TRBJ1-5,CASSYSSSGTGVTQPQHF,TGTGCCAGCAGTTACTCCTCATCCGGGACAGGGGTTACGCAGCCCCAGCATTTT
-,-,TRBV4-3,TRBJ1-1,CASSQDRGLGAFF,TGCGCCAGCAGCCAAGATCGGGGGTTGGGAGCTTTCTTT
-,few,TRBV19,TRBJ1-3,CASSIEGRQNFGNTIYF,TGTGCCAGTAGTATAGAGGGGCGTCAGAACTTCGGAAACACCATATATTTT
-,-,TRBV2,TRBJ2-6,CASRKGTTGPTGANVLTF,TGTGCCAGCAGAAAGGGGACAACGGGTCCGACTGGGGCCAACGTCCTGACTTTC
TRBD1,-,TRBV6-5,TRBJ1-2,CASSRQGEANYGYTF,TGTGCCAGCAGTCGACAGGGGGAAGCTAACTATGGCTACACCTTC
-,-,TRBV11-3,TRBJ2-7,CASARRRDPYEQYF,TGTGCCAGCGCCCGGAGGAGGGACCCCTACGAGCAGTACTTC
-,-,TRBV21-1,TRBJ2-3,CASSSALAGRGDTQYF,TGTGCCAGCAGCAGTGCCCTAGCGGGGAGGGGAGATACGCAGTATTTT
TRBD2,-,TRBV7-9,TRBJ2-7,CASSLGGGGANEQYF,TGTGCCAGCAGCTTAGGGGGCGGGGGGGCCAACGAGCAGTACTTC
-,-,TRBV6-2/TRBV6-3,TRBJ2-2,CASSYARRAGELFF,TGTGCCAGCAGTTACGCTAGGAGGGCCGGGGAGCTGTTTTTT
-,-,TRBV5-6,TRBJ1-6,CASSRRGARLSSPLHF,TGTGCCAGCAGCAGAAGGGGTGCCAGGCTGTCCTCCCCCCTCCACTTT
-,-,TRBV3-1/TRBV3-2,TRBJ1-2,CASSAQINYGYTF,TGTGCCAGCAGCGCACAGATAAACTATGGCTACACCTTC